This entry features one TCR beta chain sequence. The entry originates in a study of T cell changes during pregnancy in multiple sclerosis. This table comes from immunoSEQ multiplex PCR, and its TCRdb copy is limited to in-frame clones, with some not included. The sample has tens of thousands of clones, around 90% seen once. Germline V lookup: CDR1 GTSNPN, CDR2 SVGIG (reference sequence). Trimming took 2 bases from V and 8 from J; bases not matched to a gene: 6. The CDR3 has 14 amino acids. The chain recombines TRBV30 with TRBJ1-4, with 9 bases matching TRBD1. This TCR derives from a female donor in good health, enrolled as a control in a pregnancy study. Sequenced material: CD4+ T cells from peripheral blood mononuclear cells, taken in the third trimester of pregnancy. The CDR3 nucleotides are TGTGCCTGGAGTCCCGGGACAGGGTTAGAAAAACTGTTTTTT. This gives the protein CAWSPGTGLEKLFF.